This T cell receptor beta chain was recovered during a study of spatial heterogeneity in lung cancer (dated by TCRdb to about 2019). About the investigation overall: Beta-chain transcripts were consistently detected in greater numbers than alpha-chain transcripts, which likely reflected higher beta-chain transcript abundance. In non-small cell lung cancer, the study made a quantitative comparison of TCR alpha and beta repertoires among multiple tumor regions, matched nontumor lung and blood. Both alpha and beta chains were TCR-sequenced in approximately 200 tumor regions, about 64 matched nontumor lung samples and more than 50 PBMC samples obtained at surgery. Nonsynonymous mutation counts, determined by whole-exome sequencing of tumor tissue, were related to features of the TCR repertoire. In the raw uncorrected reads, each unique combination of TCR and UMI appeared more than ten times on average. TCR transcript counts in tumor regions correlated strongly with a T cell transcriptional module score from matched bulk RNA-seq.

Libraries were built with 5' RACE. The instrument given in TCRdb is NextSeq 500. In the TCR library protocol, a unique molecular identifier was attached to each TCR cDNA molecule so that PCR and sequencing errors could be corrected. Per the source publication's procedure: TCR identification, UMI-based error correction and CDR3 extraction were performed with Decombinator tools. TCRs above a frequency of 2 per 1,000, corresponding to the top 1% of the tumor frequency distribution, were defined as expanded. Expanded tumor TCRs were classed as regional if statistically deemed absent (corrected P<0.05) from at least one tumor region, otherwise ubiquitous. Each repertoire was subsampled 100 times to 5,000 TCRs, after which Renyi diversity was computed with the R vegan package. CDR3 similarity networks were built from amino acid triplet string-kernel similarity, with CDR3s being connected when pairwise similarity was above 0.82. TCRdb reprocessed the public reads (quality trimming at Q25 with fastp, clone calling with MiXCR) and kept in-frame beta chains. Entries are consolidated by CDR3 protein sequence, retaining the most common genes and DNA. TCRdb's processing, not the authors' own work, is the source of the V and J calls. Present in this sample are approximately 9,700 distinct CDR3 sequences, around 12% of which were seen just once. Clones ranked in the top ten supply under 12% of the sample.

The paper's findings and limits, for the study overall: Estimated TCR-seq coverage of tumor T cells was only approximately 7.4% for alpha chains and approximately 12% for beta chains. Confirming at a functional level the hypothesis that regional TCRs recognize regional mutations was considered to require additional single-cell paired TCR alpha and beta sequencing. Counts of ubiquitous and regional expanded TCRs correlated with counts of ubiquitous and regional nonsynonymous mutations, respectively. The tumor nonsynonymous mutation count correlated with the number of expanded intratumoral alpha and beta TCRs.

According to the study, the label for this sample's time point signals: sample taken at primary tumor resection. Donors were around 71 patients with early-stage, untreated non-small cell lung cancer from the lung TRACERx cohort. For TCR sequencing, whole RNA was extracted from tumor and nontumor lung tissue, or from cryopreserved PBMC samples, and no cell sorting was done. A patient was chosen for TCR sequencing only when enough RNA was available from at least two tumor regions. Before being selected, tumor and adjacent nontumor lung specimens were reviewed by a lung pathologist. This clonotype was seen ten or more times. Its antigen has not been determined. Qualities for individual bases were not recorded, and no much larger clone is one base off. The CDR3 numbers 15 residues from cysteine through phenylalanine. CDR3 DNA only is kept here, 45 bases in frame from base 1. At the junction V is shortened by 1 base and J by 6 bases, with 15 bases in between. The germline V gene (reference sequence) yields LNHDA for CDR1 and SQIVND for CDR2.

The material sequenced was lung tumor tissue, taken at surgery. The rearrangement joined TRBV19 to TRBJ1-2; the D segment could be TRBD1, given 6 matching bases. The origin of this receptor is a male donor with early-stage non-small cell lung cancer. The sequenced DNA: TGTGCCAGTAGTATAGGTGCAGGGGCCACCGATGGCTACACCTTC. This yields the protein CASSIGAGATDGYTF.